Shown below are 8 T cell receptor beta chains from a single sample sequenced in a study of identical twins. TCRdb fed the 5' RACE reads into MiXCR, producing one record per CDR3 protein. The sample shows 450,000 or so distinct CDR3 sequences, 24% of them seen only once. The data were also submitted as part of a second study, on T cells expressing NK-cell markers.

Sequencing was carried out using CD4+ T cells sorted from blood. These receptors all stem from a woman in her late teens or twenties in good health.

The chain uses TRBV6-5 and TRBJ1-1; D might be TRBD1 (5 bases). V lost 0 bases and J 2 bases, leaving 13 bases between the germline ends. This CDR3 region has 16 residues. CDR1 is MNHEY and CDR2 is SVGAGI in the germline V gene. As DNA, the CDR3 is TGTGCCAGCAGTTACTCACCCAGCGGGGCTAACACTGAAGCTTTCTTT. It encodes CASSYSPSGANTEAFF.

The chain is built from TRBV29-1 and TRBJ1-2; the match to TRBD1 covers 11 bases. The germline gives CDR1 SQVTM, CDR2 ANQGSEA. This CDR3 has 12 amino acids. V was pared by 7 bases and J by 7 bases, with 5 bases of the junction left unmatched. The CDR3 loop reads CSAGQGARGYTF. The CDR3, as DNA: TGCAGCGCTGGACAGGGGGCGCGTGGCTACACCTTC.

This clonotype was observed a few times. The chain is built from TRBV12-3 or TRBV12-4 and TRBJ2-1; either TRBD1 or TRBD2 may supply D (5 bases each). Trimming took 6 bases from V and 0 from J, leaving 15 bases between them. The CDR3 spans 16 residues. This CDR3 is CASSPGDHFSYNEQFF. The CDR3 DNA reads TGTGCCAGCAGCCCCGGGGACCATTTCTCCTACAATGAGCAGTTCTTC.

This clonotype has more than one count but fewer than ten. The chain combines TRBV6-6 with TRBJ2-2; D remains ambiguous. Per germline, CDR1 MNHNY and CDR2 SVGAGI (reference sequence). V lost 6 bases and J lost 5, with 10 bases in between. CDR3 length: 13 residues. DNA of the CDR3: TGTGCCAGCAGCCCTTATTTAACCGGGGAGCTGTTTTTT. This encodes CASSPYLTGELFF.

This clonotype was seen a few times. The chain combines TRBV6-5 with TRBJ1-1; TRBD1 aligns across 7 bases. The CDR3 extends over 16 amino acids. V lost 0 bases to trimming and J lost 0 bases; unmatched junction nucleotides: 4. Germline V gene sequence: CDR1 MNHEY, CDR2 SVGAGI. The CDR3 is CASSYSPGQVNTEAFF. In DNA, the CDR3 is TGTGCCAGCAGTTACTCTCCAGGACAGGTGAACACTGAAGCTTTCTTT.

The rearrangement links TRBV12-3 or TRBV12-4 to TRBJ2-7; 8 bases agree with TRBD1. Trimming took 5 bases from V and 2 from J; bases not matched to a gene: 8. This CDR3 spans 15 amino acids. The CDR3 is CASSDPGQATYEQYF. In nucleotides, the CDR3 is TGTGCCAGCAGTGACCCGGGACAGGCAACCTACGAGCAGTACTTC.

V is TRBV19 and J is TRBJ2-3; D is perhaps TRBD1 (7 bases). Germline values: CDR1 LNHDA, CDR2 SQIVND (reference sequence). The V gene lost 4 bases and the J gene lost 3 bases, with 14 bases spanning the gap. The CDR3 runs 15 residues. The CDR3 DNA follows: TGTGCCAGTAGTACCGACCCAGGGGGGACAGATACGCAGTATTTT. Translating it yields CASSTDPGGTDTQYF.

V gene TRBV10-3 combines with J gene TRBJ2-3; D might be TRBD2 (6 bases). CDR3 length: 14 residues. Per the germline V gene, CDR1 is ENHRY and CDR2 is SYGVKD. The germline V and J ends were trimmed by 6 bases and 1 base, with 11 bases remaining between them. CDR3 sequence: CAIRGGGGTDTQYF. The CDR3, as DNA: TGTGCCATCAGGGGAGGCGGGGGCACAGATACGCAGTATTTT.